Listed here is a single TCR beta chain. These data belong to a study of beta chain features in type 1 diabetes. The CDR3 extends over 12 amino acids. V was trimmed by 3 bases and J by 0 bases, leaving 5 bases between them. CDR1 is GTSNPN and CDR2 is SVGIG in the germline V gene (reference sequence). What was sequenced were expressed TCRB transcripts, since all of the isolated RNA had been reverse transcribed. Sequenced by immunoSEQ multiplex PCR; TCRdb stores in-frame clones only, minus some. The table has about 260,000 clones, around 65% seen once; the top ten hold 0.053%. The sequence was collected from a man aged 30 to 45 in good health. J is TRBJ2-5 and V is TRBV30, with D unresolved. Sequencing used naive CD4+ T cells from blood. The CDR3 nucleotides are TGTGCCTGGAGGGCGTACCAAGAGACCCAGTACTTC. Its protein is CAWRAYQETQYF.